This T cell receptor (beta chain) was identified in a study of T cells in Graves' hyperthyroidism and ophthalmopathy. The CDR3 has 17 residues. V lost 3 bases to trimming and J lost 4 bases; unmatched junction nucleotides: 15. CDR1 DFQATT and CDR2 SNEGSKA come from the germline V gene (reference sequence). This clonotype has more than one count but fewer than ten. The TCR beta CDR3 regions underwent amplification using RNA transcripts as the source. An initial round of RT-PCR targeting the TCR CDR3 relied on the HTBI primer set. TCRdb itself ran the multiplex PCR reads through MiXCR, one entry per CDR3 protein. Of about 250,000 distinct CDR3 sequences detected, over 20% appear once; the ten largest clones hold around 65%. PBMCs were derived from 10 ml fresh peripheral blood.

The clonotype originates from a man younger than 40 with Graves' ophthalmopathy. The chain combines TRBV20-1 with TRBJ2-1, with 7 bases fitting TRBD2. Sequencing used blood. CDR3 sequence (DNA): TGCAGTGCTAGGAGCCCCTCGAGGACTAGGAATTACAATGAGCAGTTCTTC. Translating gives CSARSPSRTRNYNEQFF.